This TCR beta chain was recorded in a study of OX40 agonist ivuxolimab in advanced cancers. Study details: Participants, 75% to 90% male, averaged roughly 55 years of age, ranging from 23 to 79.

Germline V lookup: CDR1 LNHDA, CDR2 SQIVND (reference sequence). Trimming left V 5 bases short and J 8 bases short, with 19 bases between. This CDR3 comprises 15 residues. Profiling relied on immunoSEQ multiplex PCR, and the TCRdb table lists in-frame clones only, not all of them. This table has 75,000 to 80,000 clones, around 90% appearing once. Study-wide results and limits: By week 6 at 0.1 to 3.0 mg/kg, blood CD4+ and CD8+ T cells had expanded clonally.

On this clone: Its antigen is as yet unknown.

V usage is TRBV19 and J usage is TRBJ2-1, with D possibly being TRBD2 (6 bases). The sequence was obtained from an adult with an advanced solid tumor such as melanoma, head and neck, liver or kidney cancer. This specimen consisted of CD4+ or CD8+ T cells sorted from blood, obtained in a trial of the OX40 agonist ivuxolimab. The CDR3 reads CASSGREALNDEQFF. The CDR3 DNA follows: TGTGCCAGTAGTGGTAGGGAGGCCCTCAACGATGAGCAGTTCTTC. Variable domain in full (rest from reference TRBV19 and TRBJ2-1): DGGITQSPKYLFRKEGQNVTLSCEQNLNHDAMYWYRQDPGQGLRLIYYSQIVNDFQKGDIAEGYSVSREKKESFPLTVTSAQKNPTAFYLCASSGREALNDEQFFGPGTRLTVL.